These 13 T cell receptor beta chains originate from one sample sequenced in a study of T cells in Graves' hyperthyroidism and ophthalmopathy. Researchers amplified the TCR beta CDR3 regions from RNA transcripts. TCR CDR3 underwent first-round RT-PCR with the HTBI primer set. TCRdb independently ran MiXCR on the multiplex PCR reads; one entry per CDR3 protein. The table includes about 570,000 distinct CDR3 sequences, just over 45% detected once. The source material was peripheral blood or thyroid tissue (not recorded which). These receptors were obtained from an adult woman with Graves' disease, either hyperthyroidism or ophthalmopathy (not recorded which).

The V gene is TRBV9, the J gene TRBJ2-7; perhaps TRBD1 as D (6 bases). The germline CDR1 and CDR2 sequences are SGDLS and YYNGEE. V dropped 4 bases and J dropped 2 bases, with 13 bases sitting between them. CDR3 length: 14 residues. Here the CDR3 reads CASSPRRDTYEQYF. Written as DNA, the CDR3 is TGTGCCAGCAGCCCCCGCCGGGACACCTACGAGCAGTACTTC.

This clonotype was observed at least ten times. The V gene is TRBV5-1, the J gene TRBJ1-1; D ambiguous. CDR1 and CDR2 from the germline V gene are SGHRS and YFSETQ. The CDR3 has 15 amino acids. Deletions cut 5 bases from V and 3 bases from J, with 17 bases between. This chain's CDR3 is CASSPGRSRDTEAFF. The DNA of the CDR3 is TGCGCCAGCAGTCCCGGACGGAGCCGGGACACTGAAGCTTTCTTT.

The sample holds many counts of this clonotype. This chain links TRBV6-1 with TRBJ1-1, with D uncertain. Looked up from germline, CDR1 is MNHNS and CDR2 is SASEGT. V lost 1 base, J lost 5 bases, and 8 bases lay in between. This CDR3 region has 13 residues. CDR3 in DNA: TGTGCCAGCAGTGAAGAGGAGTTAACTGAAGCTTTCTTT. The encoded protein is CASSEEELTEAFF.

The V and J genes are TRBV2 and TRBJ1-1; D gene uncertain. Trimming removed 3 bases from V and 7 bases from J, with 6 bases in between. Germline CDR1 and CDR2: SNHLY and FYNNEI. This CDR3 comprises 11 residues. Written as DNA, the CDR3 is TGTGCCAGCAGTGACCAAGGTGAAGCTTTCTTT. This encodes CASSDQGEAFF.

V usage is TRBV10-3 and J usage is TRBJ2-7; D is possibly TRBD2 (6 bases). V was cut by 9 bases and J by 2 bases, with 20 bases left in between. This CDR3 is built from 15 residues. CDR1 is ENHRY, CDR2 SYGVKD, per germline. The CDR3 DNA follows: TGTGCCATTACCGCGGGGCCCCGACGGACCTACGAGCAGTACTTC. Translated, it gives CAITAGPRRTYEQYF.

V and J are TRBV24-1 and TRBJ2-2, with 9 bases aligning to TRBD2. J was trimmed by 3 bases and V by 3 bases; bases with no gene match: 7. The CDR3 totals 17 residues. CDR1 and CDR2 (germline): KGHDR, SFDVKD. CDR3 bases: TGTGCCACCAGTGATCCGGCTAGCGGGATCGACACCGGGGAGCTGTTTTTT. Residues: CATSDPASGIDTGELFF.

This rearrangement joins TRBV7-9 to TRBJ1-2; no firm D call. This CDR3 contains 11 residues. The germline CDR1 and CDR2 sequences are SEHNR and FQNEAQ (reference sequence). Deletions cut 6 bases from V and 7 bases from J, with 9 bases between. The CDR3 here is CASSQLSGYTF. The CDR3 coding sequence is TGTGCCAGCAGTCAACTCTCTGGCTACACCTTC. Based on the CDR3 plus reference TRBV7-9 and TRBJ1-2, the full variable domain is DTGVSQNPRHKITKRGQNVTFRCDPISEHNRLYWYRQTLGQGPEFLTYFQNEAQLEKSRLLSDRFSAERPKGSFSTLEIQRTEQGDSAMYLCASSQLSGYTFGSGTRLTVV.

The chain links TRBV20-1 to TRBJ2-5; 12 bases align to TRBD1. The CDR3 runs to 14 residues. Looked up from germline, CDR1 is DFQATT and CDR2 is SNEGSKA (reference sequence). V shed 4 bases and J 4 bases; nucleotides not matched to a gene: 4. Written as DNA, the CDR3 is TGCAGTGCTACCGGGACAGGGGGCAGAGAGACCCAGTACTTC. The encoded protein is CSATGTGGRETQYF.

The chain carries TRBV11-2 and TRBJ1-2; tentatively, D is TRBD1 (5 bases). This CDR3 is built from 13 residues. Germline V gene lookup returns CDR1 SGHAT and CDR2 FQNNGV. The germline V and J ends were trimmed by 5 bases and 5 bases, with 12 bases remaining between them. The CDR3, as DNA: TGTGCCAGCAGCCGGACGTCAGGGTATGGCTACACCTTC. Translating gives CASSRTSGYGYTF.

The gene calls are TRBV2 and TRBJ1-6; 11 bases agree with TRBD1. The CDR3 is 15 residues long. V dropped 2 bases and J dropped 10; count of bases not matched to a gene: 4. The germline CDR1 and CDR2 sequences are SNHLY and FYNNEI. Here the CDR3 DNA reads TGTGCCAGCAGTGAATCCGGGACAGGGGGGTCACCCCTCCACTTT. Translation gives CASSESGTGGSPLHF.

The chain links TRBV6-6 to TRBJ2-7; 7 bases fit TRBD1. The CDR3 contains 14 residues. V gave up 2 bases and J gave up 3 bases; unmatched junction bases: 4. From germline, CDR1 is MNHNY and CDR2 SVGAGI (reference sequence). CDR3 sequence reads: CASSYGTESYEQYF. The CDR3 region has the DNA TGTGCCAGCAGTTACGGGACAGAAAGCTACGAGCAGTACTTC.

This clonotype was counted ten times or more. The chain employs TRBV25-1 and TRBJ2-7; 8 nucleotides agree with TRBD2. V gave up 4 bases and J gave up 6 bases; unmatched junction bases: 5. The CDR3 consists of 13 residues. The germline V gene has CDR1 MGHDK and CDR2 SYGVNS. CDR3 DNA sequence: TGTGCCAGCAGTGGGCCGGCGGGGGGCGAGCAGTACTTC. It encodes CASSGPAGGEQYF.

This clonotype was seen at least ten times. This chain joins TRBV25-1 and TRBJ2-7, with D perhaps TRBD2 (5 bases). The V gene's germline CDR1 is MGHDK and CDR2 SYGVNS. The CDR3 is made up of 15 amino acids. Trimming stripped 2 bases from V and 3 bases from J, with 14 bases between. The CDR3 sequence: CASSEEGSRRYEQYF. The CDR3 DNA is TGTGCCAGCAGTGAAGAGGGCAGTCGTCGCTACGAGCAGTACTTC.